This is a list of T cell receptor beta chains from one sample in a study of CD8 T cells in ankylosing spondylitis. MiXCR, applied by TCRdb to the 5' RACE reads, yields one record per CDR3 protein. Of approximately 350,000 distinct CDR3 sequences listed, 20% were seen once; the top ten hold approximately 14%. Input material: blood, either unsorted or a sorted T cell fraction (not recorded which). The receptors come from a male donor with ankylosing spondylitis or in good health (not recorded which). Each CDR3 is given with its conserved first and last residue. The D gene is left open where the match is weak. A clone size is listed for some rows: how often the clone was seen (once, few, many), or a class if it is expanded.

J	D	size	V	DNA	CDR3
TRBJ1-2	-	-	TRBV7-2	TGTGCCAGCAGCTTAGACCCAGCGGGCTATGGCTACACCTTC	CASSLDPAGYGYTF
TRBJ2-5	-	-	TRBV29-1	TGCAGCGTTGAAGCGTACCAAGAGACCCAGTACTTC	CSVEAYQETQYF
TRBJ2-2	TRBD2	few	TRBV10-3	TGTGCCATCAGTAGCGGGGGGGACACCGGGGAGCTGTTTTTT	CAISSGGDTGELFF
TRBJ2-1	-	many	TRBV9	TGTGCCAGCAGCGCCGGACACAACAATGAGCAGTTCTTC	CASSAGHNNEQFF
TRBJ2-1	TRBD2	-	TRBV18	TGTGCCAGCTCACCGACCGGGACTAGCGGGGCTACGAGCTCCTACAATGAGCAGTTCTTC	CASSPTGTSGATSSYNEQFF
TRBJ2-1	TRBD2	-	TRBV7-2	TGTGCCAGCAGGGCCGGGACTAGCTCCTACAATGAGCAGTTCTTC	CASRAGTSSYNEQFF
TRBJ2-2	TRBD2	few	TRBV9	TGTGCCAGCAGCTCCACGCTACTAGCGGGGTCGGTCGGGGAGCTGTTTTTT	CASSSTLLAGSVGELFF
TRBJ2-7	TRBD2	-	TRBV27	TGTGCCAGCAGTTTAGGCGGGGGGAACTCCTACGAGCAGTACTTC	CASSLGGGNSYEQYF
TRBJ2-1	-	-	TRBV15	TGTGCCACCAGCAGTCCGTTTGTAGCCGGTGAGCAGTTCTTC	CATSSPFVAGEQFF
TRBJ2-1	TRBD2	-	TRBV19	TGTGCCAGTCGAAGGACTAGCGTTTCCTACAATGAGCAGTTCTTC	CASRRTSVSYNEQFF
TRBJ2-3	-	few	TRBV6-1	TGTGCCAGCAGTAGGCTAGCCGCAGATACGCAGTATTTT	CASSRLAADTQYF
TRBJ2-1	-	-	TRBV4-1	TGCGCCAGCAGCCAAGAAGGGATTCCCTACAATGAGCAGTTCTTC	CASSQEGIPYNEQFF
TRBJ2-2	-	-	TRBV28	TGTGCCAGCAAAACCGTCGCTGAGCTGTTTTTT	CASKTVAELFF
TRBJ2-7	TRBD1	few	TRBV4-1	TGCGCCAGCAGCCAAGATGGTAGGACAGGAGATTTAGGGGAGCAGTACTTC	CASSQDGRTGDLGEQYF
TRBJ1-5	TRBD1	-	TRBV28	TGTGCCAGCAGTCCCGGCAGGGGGGGGTCCCAGCCCCAGCATTTT	CASSPGRGGSQPQHF
TRBJ2-1	-	-	TRBV12-3/TRBV12-4	TGTGCCAGCAGCCCAAAGTGGGTTTATGAGCAGTTCTTC	CASSPKWVYEQFF
TRBJ2-5	-	-	TRBV10-3	TGTGCCATCAGTGAACCGGGGGCAGGCGACAAGACCCAGTACTTC	CAISEPGAGDKTQYF
TRBJ2-5	TRBD2	-	TRBV4-1	TGCGCCAGCAGCCAAACACCCACAGCGGGGCACCAAGAGACCCAGTACTTC	CASSQTPTAGHQETQYF
TRBJ1-5	TRBD1	-	TRBV6-1	TGTGCCAGCAGCCCCGGGCCCGGGACAGGGTGGCCCCAGCATTTT	CASSPGPGTGWPQHF
TRBJ2-1	-	-	TRBV7-1	TGTGCCAGCAGCTCTCCAGACACATCCTACAATGAGCAGTTCTTC	CASSSPDTSYNEQFF
TRBJ2-6	-	-	TRBV5-1	TGCGCCAGCAGCCAGTACGGGGACTCTGGGGCCAACGTCCTGACTTTC	CASSQYGDSGANVLTF
TRBJ2-2	-	-	TRBV10-1	TGCGCCAGCAGTGAGTCGGCCGGGGCAGGAGTTGGCACCGGGGAGCTGTTTTTT	CASSESAGAGVGTGELFF
TRBJ2-2	-	-	TRBV12-3/TRBV12-4	TGTGCCAGCAGTTTCTCGGACAGCTTGAACACCGGGGAGCTGTTTTTT	CASSFSDSLNTGELFF
TRBJ2-1	TRBD2	-	TRBV4-1	TGCGCCAGCAGCACTCAGACTTTAGCGGGGGACTACAATGAGCAGTTCTTC	CASSTQTLAGDYNEQFF
TRBJ2-2	TRBD1	few	TRBV29-1	TGCAGCGTTGTACAACAGGGGAAGGGCGGGGAGCTGTTTTTT	CSVVQQGKGGELFF
TRBJ2-4	TRBD1	-	TRBV9	TGTGCCAGCAGCGTAGGATTGGGACAGGGGGCCAAAAACATTCAGTACTTC	CASSVGLGQGAKNIQYF
TRBJ2-3	TRBD2	few	TRBV10-3	TGTGCCATCCCCCCGGCTAGCGGGGGCACAGATACGCAGTATTTT	CAIPPASGGTDTQYF
TRBJ2-7	-	few	TRBV7-8	TGTGCCAGCAGCTTAGCCAGATTCTCCTACGAGCAGTACTTC	CASSLARFSYEQYF
TRBJ1-4	-	many	TRBV21-1	TGTGCCAGCAGCAAAGTTTCGAGAACGTGGACAGGGGATGAAAAACTGTTTTTT	CASSKVSRTWTGDEKLFF
TRBJ1-1	-	-	TRBV12-5	TGTGCTAGTGGTGGACCTGGGTCTGAAGCTTTCTTT	CASGGPGSEAFF
TRBJ2-1	TRBD2	-	TRBV19	TGTGCCAGTAGTATGGGACTAGCTTTCCCCAATGAGCAGTTCTTC	CASSMGLAFPNEQFF
TRBJ2-1	-	-	TRBV12-3/TRBV12-4	TGTGCCAGCAGTTTCGGACTCCATGGTGAGCAGTTCTTC	CASSFGLHGEQFF
TRBJ2-1	TRBD2	-	TRBV7-6	TGTGCCAGCAGCTTAGGCTCCAAGCGGGGGGTCCCCTACAATGAGCAGTTCTTC	CASSLGSKRGVPYNEQFF
TRBJ2-5	TRBD1	few	TRBV11-2	TGTGCCAGCAGCTTAGGAGACAGGGCTACCCAACAAGAGACCCAGTACTTC	CASSLGDRATQQETQYF
TRBJ2-3	-	-	TRBV6-1	TGTGCCAGCAGTGTTGTGGGGCCCACAGATACGCAGTATTTT	CASSVVGPTDTQYF
TRBJ2-3	TRBD2	few	TRBV9	TGTGCCAGCAGCGTAGAGGTAGCGGGGGGGCCCGATACGCAGTATTTT	CASSVEVAGGPDTQYF